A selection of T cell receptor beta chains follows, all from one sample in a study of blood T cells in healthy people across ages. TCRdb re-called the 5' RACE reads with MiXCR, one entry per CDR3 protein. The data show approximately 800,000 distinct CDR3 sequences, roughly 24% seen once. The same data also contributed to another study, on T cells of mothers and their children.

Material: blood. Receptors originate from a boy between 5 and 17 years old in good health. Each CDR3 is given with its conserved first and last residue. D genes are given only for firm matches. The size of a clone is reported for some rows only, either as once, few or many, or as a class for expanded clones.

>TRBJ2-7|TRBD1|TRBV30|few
CAWSGDSDTYEQYF
TGTGCCTGGAGTGGGGACAGCGATACCTACGAGCAGTACTTC
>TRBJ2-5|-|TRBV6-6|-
CASSYRQGGGETQYF
TGTGCCAGCAGTTACCGGCAGGGAGGTGGGGAGACCCAGTACTTC
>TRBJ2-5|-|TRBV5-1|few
CASSGILQETQYF
TGCGCCAGCAGCGGCATACTCCAAGAGACCCAGTACTTC
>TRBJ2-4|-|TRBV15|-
CATSERRGLAKNIQYF
TGTGCCACCAGCGAGAGGAGAGGTCTGGCCAAAAACATTCAGTACTTC
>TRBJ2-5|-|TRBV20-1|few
CSAPDRETQYF
TGCAGTGCCCCCGACAGAGAGACCCAGTACTTC
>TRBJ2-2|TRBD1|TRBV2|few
CASCTGGSGELFF
TGTGCCAGCTGCACAGGGGGCTCCGGGGAGCTGTTTTTT
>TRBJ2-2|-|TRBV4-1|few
CASSAPVGRENTGELFF
TGCGCCAGCAGCGCCCCCGTCGGCAGGGAGAACACCGGGGAGCTGTTTTTT
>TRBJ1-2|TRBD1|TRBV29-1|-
CSVGPGQGRGYTF
TGCAGCGTTGGGCCGGGACAGGGTCGGGGCTACACCTTC
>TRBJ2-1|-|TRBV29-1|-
CSVEYQVPMEQFF
TGCAGCGTTGAGTATCAGGTGCCAATGGAGCAGTTCTTC
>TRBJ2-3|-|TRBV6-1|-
CASIKTDTQYF
TGTGCCAGCATTAAAACAGATACGCAGTATTTT
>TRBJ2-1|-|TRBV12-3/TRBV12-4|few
CASSLTGVSYNEQFF
TGTGCCAGCAGTTTAACCGGGGTATCCTACAATGAGCAGTTCTTC
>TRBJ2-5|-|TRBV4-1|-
CASSLRQGSGETQYF
TGCGCCAGCAGCCTGAGGCAGGGGAGCGGGGAGACCCAGTACTTC
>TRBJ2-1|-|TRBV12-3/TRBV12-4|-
CASSSLGGPYNEQFF
TGTGCCAGCAGCTCCCTCGGGGGACCCTACAATGAGCAGTTCTTC
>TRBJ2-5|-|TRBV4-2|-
CASSQDRPGETQYF
TGTGCCAGCAGCCAAGATCGGCCAGGAGAGACCCAGTACTTC
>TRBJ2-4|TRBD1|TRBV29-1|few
CSVGAGQGGDIQYF
TGCAGCGTTGGGGCCGGACAGGGTGGGGACATTCAGTACTTC
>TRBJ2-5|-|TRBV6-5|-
CASSRTALQETQYF
TGTGCCAGCAGTCGTACCGCGCTACAAGAGACCCAGTACTTC
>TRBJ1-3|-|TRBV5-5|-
CASSLQGFSGNTIYF
TGTGCCAGCAGCCTACAGGGTTTCTCTGGAAACACCATATATTTT
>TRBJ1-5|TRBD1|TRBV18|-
CASSKPGTGALEPQHF
TGTGCCAGCTCAAAGCCCGGGACAGGGGCCCTTGAGCCCCAGCATTTT
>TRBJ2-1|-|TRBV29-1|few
CSVEGAGTYNEQFF
TGCAGCGTTGAGGGGGCAGGGACCTACAATGAGCAGTTCTTC
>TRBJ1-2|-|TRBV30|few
CASWTHGYTF
TGTGCCTCCTGGACGCATGGCTACACCTTC
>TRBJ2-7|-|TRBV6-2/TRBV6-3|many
CASSQGRYEQYF
TGTGCCAGCAGCCAGGGGAGGTACGAGCAGTACTTC
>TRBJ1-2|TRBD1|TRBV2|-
CASMSQGAGYGYTF
TGTGCCAGCATGAGTCAGGGGGCGGGCTATGGCTACACCTTC
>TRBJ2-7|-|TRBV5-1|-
CASSLERDFTYEQYF
TGCGCCAGCAGCTTGGAAAGGGACTTCACCTACGAGCAGTACTTC
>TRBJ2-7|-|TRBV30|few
CAWSVRVAYEQYF
TGTGCCTGGAGTGTACGAGTAGCCTACGAGCAGTACTTC
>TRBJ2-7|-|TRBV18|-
CASSPRGPRNEQYF
TGTGCCAGCTCACCACGGGGACCCAGGAACGAGCAGTACTTC
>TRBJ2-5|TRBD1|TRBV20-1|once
CSARDREKTQYF
TGCAGTGCTAGGGACAGGGAAAAGACCCAGTACTTC
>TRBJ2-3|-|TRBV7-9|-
CASSLDGGSADTQYF
TGTGCCAGCAGCCTCGACGGAGGGTCGGCAGATACGCAGTATTTT
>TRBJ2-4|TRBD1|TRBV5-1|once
CASSSEGQGENIQYF
TGCGCCAGCAGCTCTGAAGGACAGGGGGAAAACATTCAGTACTTC
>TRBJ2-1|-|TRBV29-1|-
CSVYPGDNEQFF
TGCAGCGTTTACCCGGGAGACAATGAGCAGTTCTTC
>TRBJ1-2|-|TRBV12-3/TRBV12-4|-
CASSPAPGGYGYTF
TGTGCCAGCAGTCCGGCCCCCGGGGGGTATGGCTACACCTTC
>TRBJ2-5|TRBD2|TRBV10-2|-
CASSEGRGRQTQYF
TGCGCCAGCAGTGAGGGGCGGGGGAGGCAGACCCAGTACTTC
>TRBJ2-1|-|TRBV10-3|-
CAISERLGLVDEQFF
TGTGCCATCAGTGAGAGACTGGGTTTGGTGGATGAGCAGTTCTTC
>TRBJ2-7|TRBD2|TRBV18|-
CASSTSGGDYEQYF
TGTGCCAGCTCAACTAGCGGGGGGGACTACGAGCAGTACTTC
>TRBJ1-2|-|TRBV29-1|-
CSVDSGREDYGYTF
TGCAGCGTTGATAGCGGGAGGGAGGACTATGGCTACACCTTC
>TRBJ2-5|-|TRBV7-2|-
CASSLIFQREETQYF
TGTGCCAGCAGCTTAATCTTCCAGCGGGAAGAGACCCAGTACTTC
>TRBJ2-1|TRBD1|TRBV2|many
CASSFDREEQFF
TGTGCCAGCAGCTTCGACAGGGAGGAGCAGTTCTTC
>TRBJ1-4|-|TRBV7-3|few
CASSSGEGTDNEKLFF
TGTGCCAGCAGCTCAGGGGAGGGGACCGATAATGAAAAACTGTTTTTT